A single T cell receptor (beta chain) is shown here with its context. The antigen this receptor binds is unknown. No base quality information exists; no much larger clone differs at one position. The same CDR3 also results from other DNA sequences found in this sample. The donors were healthy, HIV-negative adults who had no recently reported acute infections or vaccinations. Every donor was a Caucasian adult residing in Nashville, Tennessee, USA. Magnetic negative selection was used to enrich CD4+ T cells, after which naive cells were positively selected on CD45RA and the negative fraction became the memory subset. Blood was obtained by leukapheresis, after which PBMCs were separated by Ficoll-Histopaque density gradient centrifugation and cryopreserved in liquid nitrogen vapor phase. Analytical flow cytometry was used to check the purity and quantity of every magnetically sorted T cell population. From each sorted fraction, genomic DNA was isolated and quantified by UV absorbance on a Nanodrop 2000c.

Using the deep immunoSEQ assay, TCR CDR3 regions were amplified from genomic DNA by multiplex PCR. Extracted genomic DNA from each cell subset was spread evenly across all wells of several immunoSEQ 96-well plates, with each plate serving as a replicate. For sorted subsets, 200 to 250 ng genomic DNA, equal to tens of thousands of T cell genomes, was loaded into each replicate PCR. The purified libraries were quantified using a Qubit 3.0 fluorometer, sized with a Bioanalyzer 2100, and then quantified again using the KAPA Library Quantification kit. Each immunoSEQ 96-well plate was sequenced on its own single-read 150-cycle Illumina NextSeq 550 flow cell. The published analysis was carried out like this. Because the immunoSEQ output held only junctional sequences and lacked quality scores, the filtering could not match the filtering applied to full-length reads. To assign V/J genes and CDR3, sequences were annotated using PyIR, a Python wrapper for IgBLAST v1.9, with IMGT germline references. Any read was removed if the V/J assignment was weak (E-value above 1e-6), the CDR3 was missing, or the read contained stop codons, out-of-frame junctions, or ambiguous translated residues. V3J clonotypes were defined as sequences sharing the same inferred V gene, J gene, and CDR3 amino acid sequence. The percentage overlap between two repertoires was calculated by dividing the number of shared unique clonotypes by the size of the smaller repertoire. Richness of each repertoire was evaluated using RTK rarefaction, the Chao1 estimator, and Recon v2.1 estimates of unobserved clonotypes. Generation probabilities for all TCRbeta clonotypes obtained by the gDNA method from a handful of donors were computed using OLGA. As stored in TCRdb, this immuneACCESS dataset retains in-frame rearrangements with V and J assigned. A fraction of the clones does not appear; measured against another copy, unresolved V genes explain less than half of the discrepancy, and the remainder lacks a known reason. That table supplies the V and J calls and clone size; D and trimming were determined from the DNA. The sample table lists about 2.4 million clones, roughly 93% of them with a count of one. The ten biggest clones cover around 0.4% of the sample.

This record comes from a study of shared clonotypes between healthy human individuals (dated by TCRdb to 2018 to 2020). For context, the study as a whole: The cohort comprised a couple of women and a few men aged 18 to 49 years. For each donor, CD4 naive and CD4 memory were each given three plates, CD8 naive was given two plates, and CD8 memory was given one plate. Blood TCR repertoires of five healthy adults were deeply sequenced to estimate repertoire size and the extent of clonotype sharing between individuals. To increase sequencing depth and limit assay-specific biases, different laboratories used diverse techniques to prepare libraries and sequence TCR repertoires. Each donor's leukapheresis produced roughly between roughly 0.85 and 9.5 billion PBMCs.

Beyond this particular receptor, the publication reports: Compared with non-shared clonotypes, clonotypes shared by all four sorted-subset donors had higher generation probabilities. Because the study included only a small number of donors, the genetic and exposure-history diversity represented was limited. Based on pairwise subsampling, the degree of clonotype sharing among donors was expected to be affected by sequencing depth. Sampling was restricted to blood, and TCR repertoires in tissue are likely to differ from TCR repertoires in blood. Naive subsets generally had larger estimated clonotype richness than memory subsets did. Across a handful of donors, approximately 4.6% of naive CD4, approximately 3.5% of naive CD8, under 2.5% of memory CD4, and 0.4% of memory CD8 clonotypes were shared. Even with the large sequencing depth, rarefaction of the sorted-subset datasets indicated that sequencing was incomplete.

Inclusive of the bounding cysteine and phenylalanine, the CDR3 is 11 residues long. CDR3 DNA only is kept here, 33 bases in frame from base 1. CDR1 and CDR2, looked up from the germline V gene, are SQVTM and ANQGSEA. V is pared back by 4 bases and J by 0 bases, with 4 bases lying between the germline termini. The specimen sequenced was naive CD4+ T cells from PBMCs. What this sample's cell subset or site label stands for: CD45RA+ positively selected. The chain is encoded by TRBV29-1 joined to TRBJ2-7, with no confident D gene call. This clonotype originated in a man younger than 30 in good health. Some clones in this sample may be carry-over from other donors' samples. CDR3 protein: CSVAGSYEQYF. The nucleotide sequence is given as TGCAGCGTTGCCGGCTCCTACGAGCAGTACTTC.